Shown below are 3 T cell receptor beta chains from a single sample sequenced in a study of cytomegalovirus exposure and HLA in healthy donors. 60 Vbeta and 13 Jbeta primers were used in PCR. The method was immunoSEQ multiplex PCR; TCRdb's version includes in-frame clones alone and lacks a portion of them. The table has some 130,000 clones, 75% to 85% seen once. The sample consisted of PBMCs. These receptors came from a female donor in good health and CMV-seropositive.

V gene TRBV5-1 combines with J gene TRBJ1-1, with TRBD1 matching over 7 bases. The ends lost 1 base at V and 1 base at J; junction bases unmatched: 1. The CDR3 runs 14 residues. Germline V lookup: CDR1 SGHRS, CDR2 YFSETQ. The CDR3 here is CASSLTGANTEAFF. The CDR3 nucleotides are TGCGCCAGCAGCTTGACAGGGGCGAACACTGAAGCTTTCTTT.

This clone was seen a single time. The J gene is TRBJ1-1, the V gene TRBV6-6, with D possibly TRBD1 on 6 matching bases. The CDR3 sequence is 16 residues long. The V end lost 2 bases, the J end lost 5 bases, and 18 bases lay between the germline ends. Germline lookup yields CDR1 MNHNY and CDR2 SVGAGI (reference sequence). CDR3 nucleotides: TGTGCCAGCAGTTACCCTTATAGGGGGACGGATACTGAAGCTTTCTTT. The encoded protein is CASSYPYRGTDTEAFF.

The chain uses TRBV7-6 and TRBJ1-3; TRBD1 matches 9 bases. Per the germline V gene, CDR1 is SGHVS and CDR2 is FNYEAQ. The trim removed 5 bases at V and 0 bases at J, leaving 5 bases unmatched. This CDR3 has 16 residues. Here the CDR3 DNA reads TGTGCCAGCAGCGGCCGGGACAGGGACTCTGGAAACACCATATATTTT. Residues: CASSGRDRDSGNTIYF. The entire variable domain, with the rest obtained from reference TRBV7-6 and TRBJ1-3, is as follows: GAGVSQSPRYKVTKRGQDVALRCDPISGHVSLYWYRQALGQGPEFLTYFNYEAQQDKSGLPNDRFSAERPEGSISTLTIQRTEQRDSAMYRCASSGRDRDSGNTIYFGEGSWLTVV.